This T cell receptor (beta chain) was sequenced in a study of CD8+ T cells in alopecia areata. About the study: Among treated patients, oral tofacitinib was administered at 5 to 10 mg twice daily. Percent affected scalp area, the SALT score, rated treated patients' severity.

As for treatment: oral pan-JAK inhibitor, 5-10 mg twice daily. Whole-study findings and limits: Relative to normal scalp, lesional scalp, especially alopecia totalis/universalis, showed higher clonality. Researchers say the link of baseline CD8+ expansion to response remains uncertain, with one nonresponder.

The CDR3 loop spans 14 amino acids. Trimming took 0 bases from V and 1 from J, leaving 7 bases between them. The germline V gene encodes CDR1 MNHNY and CDR2 SVGAGI (reference sequence). Worth noting for this clone: Its antigen is unidentified.

Reverse transcribed after extraction, RNA yielded cDNA as the sequencing template. Sequencing was performed with immunoSEQ multiplex PCR; in TCRdb, only in-frame clones are kept and a portion is missing. Of about 200,000 clones listed, 55% to 70% are singletons. The J gene is TRBJ2-7, the V gene TRBV6-6; D possibly corresponds to TRBD2 (5 bases). The origin of this receptor is a human donor with alopecia areata. The starting material was CD4+ T cells sorted from blood, obtained at week 24, from a patient treated with tofacitinib. The CDR3 loop is CASSYSTTSYEQYF. CDR3 coding DNA: TGTGCCAGCAGTTACTCGACTACTTCCTACGAGCAGTACTTC.